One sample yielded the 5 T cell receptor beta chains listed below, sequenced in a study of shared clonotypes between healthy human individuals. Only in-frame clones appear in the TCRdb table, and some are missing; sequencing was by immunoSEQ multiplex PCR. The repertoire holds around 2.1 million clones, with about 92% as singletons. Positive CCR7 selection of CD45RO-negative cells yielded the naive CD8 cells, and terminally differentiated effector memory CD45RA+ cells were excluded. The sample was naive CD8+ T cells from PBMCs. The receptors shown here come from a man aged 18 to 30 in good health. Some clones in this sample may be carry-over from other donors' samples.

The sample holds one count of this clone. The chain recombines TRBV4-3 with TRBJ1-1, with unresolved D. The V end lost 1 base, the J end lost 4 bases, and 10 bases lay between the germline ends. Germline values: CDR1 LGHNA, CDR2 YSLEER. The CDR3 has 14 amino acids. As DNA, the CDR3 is TGCGCCAGCAGCCAAGTGACGGCCGGCACTGAAGCTTTCTTT. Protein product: CASSQVTAGTEAFF.

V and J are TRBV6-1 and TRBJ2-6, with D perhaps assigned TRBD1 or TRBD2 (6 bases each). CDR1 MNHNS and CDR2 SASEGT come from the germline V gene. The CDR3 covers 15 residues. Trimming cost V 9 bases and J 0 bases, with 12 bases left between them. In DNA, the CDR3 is TGTGCCAGTGAAGAGGGGGGCTCTGGGGCCAACGTCCTGACTTTC. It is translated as CASEEGGSGANVLTF.

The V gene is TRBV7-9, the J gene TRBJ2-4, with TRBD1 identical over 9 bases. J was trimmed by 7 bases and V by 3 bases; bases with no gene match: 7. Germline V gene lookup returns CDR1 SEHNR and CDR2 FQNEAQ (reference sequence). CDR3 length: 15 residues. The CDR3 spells CASSFRTGEWNIQYF. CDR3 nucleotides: TGTGCCAGCAGCTTTCGGACAGGGGAGTGGAACATTCAGTACTTC.

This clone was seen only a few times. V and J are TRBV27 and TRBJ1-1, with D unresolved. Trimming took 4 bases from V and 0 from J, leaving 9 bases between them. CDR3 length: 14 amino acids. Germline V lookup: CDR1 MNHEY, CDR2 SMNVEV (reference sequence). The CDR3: CASSWRRMNTEAFF. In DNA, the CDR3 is TGTGCCAGCAGTTGGCGCAGGATGAACACTGAAGCTTTCTTT.

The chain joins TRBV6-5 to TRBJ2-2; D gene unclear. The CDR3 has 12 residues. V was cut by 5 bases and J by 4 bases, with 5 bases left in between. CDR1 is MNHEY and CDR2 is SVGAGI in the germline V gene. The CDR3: CASSPSTGELFF. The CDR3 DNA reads TGTGCCAGCAGTCCTAGCACCGGGGAGCTGTTTTTT.